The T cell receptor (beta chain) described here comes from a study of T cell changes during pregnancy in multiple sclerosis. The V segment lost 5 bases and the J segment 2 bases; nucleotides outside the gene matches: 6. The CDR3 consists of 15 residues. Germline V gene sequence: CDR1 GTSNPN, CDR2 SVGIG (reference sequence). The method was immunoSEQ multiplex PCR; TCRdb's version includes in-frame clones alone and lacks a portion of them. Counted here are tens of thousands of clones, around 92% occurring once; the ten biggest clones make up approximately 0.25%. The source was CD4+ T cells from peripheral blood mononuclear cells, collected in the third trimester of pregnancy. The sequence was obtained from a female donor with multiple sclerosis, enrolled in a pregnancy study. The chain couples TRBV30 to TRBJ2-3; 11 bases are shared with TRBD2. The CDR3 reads CAWGGLAGFTDTQYF. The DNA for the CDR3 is TGTGCCTGGGGAGGACTAGCGGGTTTCACAGATACGCAGTATTTT.